Listed below are T cell receptor beta chains from one sample, sequenced in a study of cytomegalovirus exposure and HLA in healthy donors. The data were produced by immunoSEQ multiplex PCR, yet TCRdb's version contains in-frame clones alone and is incomplete. The sample has 80,000 to 130,000 clones, roughly three quarters seen once. What was sequenced was PBMCs. These receptors all come from a female donor in good health and CMV-seropositive. CDR3s include the opening cysteine and the closing phenylalanine or tryptophan. A D gene is named only where the DNA matches it firmly. Where a row states a size, it is once, few, many or the class of an expanded clone; other rows omit it.

clone size	D gene	V gene	J gene	CDR3 protein	CDR3 DNA
few	TRBD1	TRBV5-5	TRBJ1-1	CASSIDRVLGAFF	TGTGCCAGCAGCATTGACAGGGTCCTCGGTGCTTTCTTT
-	TRBD1	TRBV5-1	TRBJ2-2	CASSLTGTGVWTGELFF	TGCGCCAGCAGCTTAACCGGGACAGGGGTGTGGACCGGGGAGCTGTTTTTT
once	TRBD2	TRBV5-8	TRBJ2-4	CASSRLAGKNIQYF	TGTGCCAGCAGCCGACTAGCGGGCAAAAACATTCAGTACTTC
few	-	TRBV29-1	TRBJ2-7	CSAGRGGSSYEQYF	TGCAGCGCGGGTAGGGGGGGCAGCTCCTACGAGCAGTACTTC
-	TRBD1	TRBV5-4	TRBJ1-2	CASSHTQDRHNGYTF	TGTGCCAGCAGCCACACCCAGGACAGGCACAATGGCTACACCTTC
-	-	TRBV6-6	TRBJ2-4	CASSEAGAKNSQYF	TGTGCCAGCAGTGAGGCGGGGGCCAAAAACAGTCAGTACTTC
-	-	TRBV5-1	TRBJ1-6	CASRLQGYESPLHF	TGCGCCAGCAGGTTACAGGGATACGAGTCACCCCTCCACTTT
-	-	TRBV15	TRBJ1-5	CATSMPLAADQPQHF	TGTGCCACCAGCATGCCCCTGGCAGCGGATCAGCCCCAGCATTTT
-	TRBD1	TRBV7-6	TRBJ1-4	CASSSPKGQTEKLFF	TGTGCCAGCAGCTCGCCTAAGGGACAGACTGAAAAACTGTTTTTT
-	TRBD2	TRBV15	TRBJ2-3	CVTSREAGATDTQYF	TGTGTCACCAGCAGAGAGGCGGGAGCAACAGATACGCAGTATTTT
-	TRBD1	TRBV7-8	TRBJ2-3	CASSLARGRNGGTQYF	TGTGCCAGCAGCCTCGCCAGGGGGCGGAATGGTGGTACGCAGTATTTT
-	-	TRBV27	TRBJ2-7	CASSDNPYEQYF	TGTGCCAGCAGTGACAATCCCTACGAGCAGTACTTC
-	TRBD1	TRBV4-2	TRBJ1-2	CASSQDHGAGGTANYGYTF	TGTGCCAGCAGCCAAGATCATGGGGCAGGGGGGACCGCTAACTATGGCTACACCTTC
few	TRBD1	TRBV5-1	TRBJ1-2	CASSRQGADGYTF	TGCGCCAGCAGCCGACAGGGGGCGGATGGCTACACCTTC